Below are 17 T cell receptor beta chains sequenced from a single sample in a study of blood T cell repertoires in COVID-19 (dated by TCRdb to between 2020 and 2021). The method was the immunoSEQ multiplex PCR assay. Not all clones reach the TCRdb copy of this immuneACCESS table, which keeps in-frame sequences only. Checked studies attribute under half of the gap to unresolved V genes and leave the rest unexplained. This sample comprises under 250,000 clones, approximately 86% of them detected only once. The top ten hold about 7.1% of the sample. The sample taken for sequencing was peripheral blood. These receptor sequences come from a woman aged 70-85 years with active or convalescent COVID-19.

The chain employs TRBV5-1 and TRBJ2-3; perhaps TRBD1 as D (6 bases). Germline V gene lookup returns CDR1 SGHRS and CDR2 YFSETQ. The V end lost 4 bases, the J end lost 1 base, and 16 bases lay between the germline ends. This CDR3 has 16 residues. DNA of the CDR3: TGCGCCAGCAGCCTTAAGGCACAGGGAGGCACAGATACGCAGTATTTT. Protein sequence: CASSLKAQGGTDTQYF.

This chain links TRBV4-3 with TRBJ2-3; D is possibly TRBD2 (6 bases). Trimming removed 5 bases at V and 3 bases at J, with 9 bases between. The CDR3 has 13 amino acids. Germline CDR1 reads LGHNA; CDR2 reads YSLEER. This CDR3 is CASSLDYTDTQYF. In DNA form, the CDR3 reads TGCGCCAGCAGCTTGGACTATACAGATACGCAGTATTTT.

The rearrangement links TRBV5-4 to TRBJ1-3, with a tentative D call TRBD1 (5 bases). Germline lookup yields CDR1 SGHNT and CDR2 YYREEE (reference sequence). CDR3 size: 14 residues. V was clipped by 5 bases and J by 4 bases, with 13 bases between them. For the CDR3, the DNA is TGTGCCAGCAGTTACCAGGGTGGCGGAAACACCATATATTTT. It is translated as CASSYQGGGNTIYF.

The chain uses TRBV4-3 and TRBJ1-2, with D perhaps TRBD1 (6 bases). The CDR3 spans 14 residues. Between the trimmed V and J ends, which lost 0 bases and 7 bases, there was a span of 12 bases. CDR1 LGHNA and CDR2 YSLEER come from the germline V gene. The CDR3, as DNA: TGCGCCAGCAGCCAAGATTCCGGGGGGGCTGGCTACACCTTC. It encodes CASSQDSGGAGYTF.

CDR3 coding DNA: TGTGCCAGTAGCCCCTCGCGGGGACAGATCTATGGCTACACCTTC. Protein: CASSPSRGQIYGYTF. The chain employs TRBV19 and TRBJ1-2, with 7 bases matching TRBD1. Germline trimming cut 6 bases from V and 4 bases from J; bases unmatched to any gene: 11. The length of the CDR3 is 15 residues. Germline V gene sequence: CDR1 LNHDA, CDR2 SQIVND (reference sequence).

This chain uses TRBV28 with TRBJ1-2; 9 bases match TRBD1. This CDR3 comprises 16 residues. The germline gives CDR1 MDHEN, CDR2 SYDVKM. V lost 7 bases, J lost 4 bases, and 13 bases stayed unmatched. In nucleotides, the CDR3 is TGTGCCAGCATAACAGGGGGCGACTATTTTCCCTATGGCTACACCTTC. Its protein is CASITGGDYFPYGYTF.

The rearrangement joins TRBV18 to TRBJ2-5; D is unclear. V was pared by 3 bases and J by 1 base, with 6 bases between. This CDR3 spans 13 amino acids. Germline V lookup: CDR1 KGHSH, CDR2 LQKENI. The CDR3 region is CASSPFSQETQYF. For the CDR3, the DNA is TGTGCCAGCTCACCTTTCAGCCAAGAGACCCAGTACTTC.

This chain links TRBV5-1 with TRBJ1-2; 10 bases are shared with TRBD1. Germline values: CDR1 SGHRS, CDR2 YFSETQ. Unmatched junction bases numbered 7, after V lost 3 bases and J lost 8 bases. The CDR3 is made up of 14 amino acids. The CDR3 here is CASSWGQGTSGYTF. DNA of the CDR3: TGCGCCAGCAGCTGGGGACAGGGGACGAGCGGCTACACCTTC.

This clone appeared a single time. This sequence joins TRBV12-3 or TRBV12-4 and TRBJ2-7, with 8 bases lining up with TRBD1. The CDR3 spans 13 residues. V was clipped by 6 bases and J by 2 bases; unmatched bases: 3. This CDR3 is CASSPRGPYEQYF. The DNA for the CDR3 is TGTGCCAGCAGCCCCAGGGGGCCCTACGAGCAGTACTTC.

CDR3 sequence: CASSFLPTGGRSYGYTF. DNA of the CDR3: TGTGCCAGCAGTTTTCTCCCTACAGGCGGACGGAGTTATGGCTACACCTTC. This chain connects TRBV27 to TRBJ1-2; D is perhaps TRBD1 (5 bases). The CDR3 is made up of 17 amino acids. Trimming shortened V by 3 bases and J by 5 bases, and 22 bases separated the two germline ends. Germline assignment: CDR1 MNHEY and CDR2 SMNVEV (reference sequence).

The rearrangement uses TRBV24-1 and TRBJ1-5; D is uncertain. This CDR3 is built from 12 residues. The germline V gene encodes CDR1 KGHDR and CDR2 SFDVKD. V lost 3 bases and J lost 7, with 6 bases in between. CDR3 sequence (DNA): TGTGCCACCAGTGATCGACTCCAGCCCCAGCATTTT. This gives the protein CATSDRLQPQHF.

This clone showed up just once. V usage is TRBV10-1 and J usage is TRBJ1-2, with D maybe TRBD1 (6 bases). Germline V gene sequence: CDR1 WNHNN, CDR2 SYGVQD (reference sequence). V was clipped by 9 bases and J by 6 bases, with 11 bases between them. This CDR3 has 11 residues. The CDR3 protein is CARGGVDGYTF. As DNA, the CDR3 is TGCGCCAGAGGGGGGGTTGATGGCTACACCTTC.

The chain employs TRBV19 and TRBJ2-3; a weak D match, TRBD2 (5 bases). This CDR3 is built from 16 residues. Trimming stripped 3 bases from V and 4 bases from J, with 17 bases between. Germline CDR1 LNHDA, CDR2 SQIVND (reference sequence). CDR3 sequence: CASSMRVTIIADTQYF. Written as DNA, the CDR3 is TGTGCCAGTAGTATGAGGGTGACAATAATCGCAGATACGCAGTATTTT. The entire variable domain, with the rest obtained from reference TRBV19 and TRBJ2-3, is as follows: DGGITQSPKYLFRKEGQNVTLSCEQNLNHDAMYWYRQDPGQGLRLIYYSQIVNDFQKGDIAEGYSVSREKKESFPLTVTSAQKNPTAFYLCASSMRVTIIADTQYFGPGTRLTVL.

In this sample, this clone turned up a few times. J is TRBJ1-2 and V is TRBV4-3; 8 bases line up with TRBD1. CDR1 is LGHNA and CDR2 is YSLEER in the germline V gene. The CDR3 runs to 14 residues. V trimming: 0 bases; J trimming: 6 bases; junction bases outside the gene matches: 3. The CDR3 sequence is CASSQDGRGHGYTF. CDR3 coding DNA: TGCGCCAGCAGCCAAGATGGCAGGGGGCATGGCTACACCTTC.

The J gene is TRBJ1-2, the V gene TRBV6-5; 8 bases line up with TRBD1. The length of the CDR3 is 15 residues. Germline CDR1 is MNHEY and CDR2 is SVGAGI. With V trimmed by 7 bases and J by 2 bases, 9 bases remained unmatched. The CDR3 nucleotides are TGTGCCAGCAACGACGCAGGGGGCTACAACTATGGCTACACCTTC. It specifies CASNDAGGYNYGYTF.

The V and J genes are TRBV5-4 and TRBJ1-2; 12 bases are shared with TRBD1. CDR1 is SGHNT and CDR2 is YYREEE in the germline V gene (reference sequence). The CDR3 covers 16 residues. J lost 1 base, V lost 3 bases, and 4 bases had no gene match. In nucleotides, the CDR3 is TGTGCCAGCAGCTGGGGACAGGGGGCAGATAACTATGGCTACACCTTC. Translating gives CASSWGQGADNYGYTF.

The gene calls are TRBV29-1 and TRBJ1-1, with D possibly being TRBD1 (5 bases). Per the germline V gene, CDR1 is SQVTM and CDR2 is ANQGSEA. The V gene lost 5 bases and the J gene lost 4 bases, with 14 bases spanning the gap. The CDR3 has 13 residues. CDR3 residues: CSVHDGGSTEAFF. Here the CDR3 DNA reads TGCAGCGTTCATGACGGGGGGAGCACTGAAGCTTTCTTT.